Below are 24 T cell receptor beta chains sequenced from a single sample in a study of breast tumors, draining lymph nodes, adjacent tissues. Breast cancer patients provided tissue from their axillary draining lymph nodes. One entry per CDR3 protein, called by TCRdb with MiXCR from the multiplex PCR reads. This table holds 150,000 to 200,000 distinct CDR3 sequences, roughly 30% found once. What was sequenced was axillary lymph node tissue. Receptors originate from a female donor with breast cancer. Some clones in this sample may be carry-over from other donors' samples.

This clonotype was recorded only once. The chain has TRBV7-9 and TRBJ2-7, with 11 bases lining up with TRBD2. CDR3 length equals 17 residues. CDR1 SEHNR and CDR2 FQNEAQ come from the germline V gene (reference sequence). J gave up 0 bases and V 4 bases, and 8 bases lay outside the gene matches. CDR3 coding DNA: TGTGCCAGCAGCTCGGGACTAGCGGTCCCAAGCTCCTACGAGCAGTACTTC. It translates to CASSSGLAVPSSYEQYF.

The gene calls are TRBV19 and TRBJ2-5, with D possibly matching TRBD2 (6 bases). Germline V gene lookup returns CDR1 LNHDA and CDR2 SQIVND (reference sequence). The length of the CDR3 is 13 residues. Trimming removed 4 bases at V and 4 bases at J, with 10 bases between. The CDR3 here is CASSRVGGETQYF. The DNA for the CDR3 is TGTGCCAGTAGTAGGGTGGGGGGAGAGACCCAGTACTTC.

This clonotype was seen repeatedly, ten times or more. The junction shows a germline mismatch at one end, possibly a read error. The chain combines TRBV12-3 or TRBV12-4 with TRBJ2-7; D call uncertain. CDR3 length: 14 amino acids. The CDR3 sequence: CASSLGPSSYEQYF. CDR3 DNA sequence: TGTGCCAGCAGCTTAGGACCCTCCTCCTACGAGCAGTACTTC.

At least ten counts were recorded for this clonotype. The CDR3 reads CATSREGDSDTQYF. In DNA form, the CDR3 reads TGTGCCACCAGCAGAGAAGGGGATTCAGATACGCAGTATTTT. This chain uses TRBV15 with TRBJ2-3; perhaps TRBD1 as D (5 bases). Trimming removed 0 bases from V and 4 bases from J, with 8 bases in between. The length of the CDR3 is 14 residues. Germline V gene lookup returns CDR1 LNHNV and CDR2 YYDKDF (reference sequence).

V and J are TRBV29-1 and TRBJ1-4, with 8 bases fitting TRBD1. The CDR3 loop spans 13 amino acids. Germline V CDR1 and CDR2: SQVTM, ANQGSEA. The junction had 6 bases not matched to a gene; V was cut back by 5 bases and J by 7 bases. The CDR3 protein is CSVHTTGGEKLFF. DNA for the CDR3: TGCAGCGTTCACACAACAGGGGGTGAAAAACTGTTTTTT.

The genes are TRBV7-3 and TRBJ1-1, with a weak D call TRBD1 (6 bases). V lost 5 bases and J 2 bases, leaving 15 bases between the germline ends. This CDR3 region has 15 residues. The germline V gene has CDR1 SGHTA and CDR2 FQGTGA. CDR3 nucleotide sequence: TGTGCCAGCAGCCGAGAGACAGGAGGAAACACTGAAGCTTTCTTT. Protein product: CASSRETGGNTEAFF.

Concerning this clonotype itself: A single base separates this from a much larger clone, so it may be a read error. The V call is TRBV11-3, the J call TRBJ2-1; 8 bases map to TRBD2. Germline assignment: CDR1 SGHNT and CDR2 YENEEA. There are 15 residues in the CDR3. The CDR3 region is CASSIIAGLFNERFF. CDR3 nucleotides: TGTGCCAGCAGCATCATAGCGGGGTTGTTTAATGAGCGGTTCTTC. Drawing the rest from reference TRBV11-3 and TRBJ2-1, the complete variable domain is EAGVVQSPRYKIIEKKQPVAFWCNPISGHNTLYWYLQNLGQGPELLIRYENEEAVDDSQLPKDRFSAERLKGVDSTLKIQPAELGDSAVYLCASSIIAGLFNERFFGPGTRLTVL.

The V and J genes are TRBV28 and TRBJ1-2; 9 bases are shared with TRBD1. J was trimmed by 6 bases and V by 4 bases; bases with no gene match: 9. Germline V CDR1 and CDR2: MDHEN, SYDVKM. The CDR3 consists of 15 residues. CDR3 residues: CASSYAGTGLHGYTF. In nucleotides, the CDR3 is TGTGCCAGCAGTTACGCCGGGACAGGGCTACATGGCTACACCTTC.

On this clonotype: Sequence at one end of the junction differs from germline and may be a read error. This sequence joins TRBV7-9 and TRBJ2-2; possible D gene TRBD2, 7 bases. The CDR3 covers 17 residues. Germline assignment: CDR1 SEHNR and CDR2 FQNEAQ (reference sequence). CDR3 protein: CASSLMGGAFNTGQLFF. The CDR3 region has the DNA TGTGCCAGCAGCTTAATGGGGGGGGCTTTTAACACCGGGCAGCTGTTTTTT.

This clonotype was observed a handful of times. CDR3 amino acids: CASSFNLGTQETQYF. The CDR3 region has the DNA TGTGCCAGCAGCTTTAACCTAGGGACCCAAGAGACCCAGTACTTC. The rearrangement links TRBV11-2 to TRBJ2-5; D possibly matches TRBD1 or TRBD2 (5 bases each). Trimming removed 3 bases from V and 1 base from J, with 12 bases in between. CDR1 SGHAT and CDR2 FQNNGV come from the germline V gene. The CDR3 is made up of 15 amino acids.

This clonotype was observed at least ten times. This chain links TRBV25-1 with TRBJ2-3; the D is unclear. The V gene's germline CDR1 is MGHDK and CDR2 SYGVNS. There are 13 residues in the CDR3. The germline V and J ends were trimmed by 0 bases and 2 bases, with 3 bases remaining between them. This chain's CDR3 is CASSEYTTDTQYF. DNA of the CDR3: TGTGCCAGCAGTGAATACACCACAGATACGCAGTATTTT.

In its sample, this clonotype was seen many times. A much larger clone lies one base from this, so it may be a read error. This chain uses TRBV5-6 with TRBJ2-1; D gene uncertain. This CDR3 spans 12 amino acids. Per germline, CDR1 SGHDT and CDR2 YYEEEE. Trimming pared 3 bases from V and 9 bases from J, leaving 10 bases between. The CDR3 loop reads CASSSFGTEQFF. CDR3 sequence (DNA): TGTGCCAGCAGCTCCTTTGGAACTGAGCAGTTCTTC.

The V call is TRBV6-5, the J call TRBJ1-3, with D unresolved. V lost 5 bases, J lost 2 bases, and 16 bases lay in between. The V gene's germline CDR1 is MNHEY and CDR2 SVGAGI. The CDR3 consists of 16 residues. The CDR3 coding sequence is TGTGCCAGCAGTCCCGGACTGGATTCACCTGGAAACACCATATATTTT. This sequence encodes CASSPGLDSPGNTIYF.

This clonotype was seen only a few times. CDR3 bases: TGCAGTGCGGACCCTCTGGGTATGAACACTGAAGCTTTCTTT. Translation gives CSADPLGMNTEAFF. V gene TRBV20-1 combines with J gene TRBJ1-1; no clear D gene. The CDR3 is made up of 14 amino acids. V was pared by 6 bases and J by 0 bases, with 14 bases between. The germline CDR1 and CDR2 sequences are DFQATT and SNEGSKA (reference sequence).

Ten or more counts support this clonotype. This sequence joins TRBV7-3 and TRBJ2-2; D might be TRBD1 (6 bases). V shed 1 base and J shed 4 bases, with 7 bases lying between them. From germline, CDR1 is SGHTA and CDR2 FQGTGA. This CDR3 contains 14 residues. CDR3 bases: TGTGCCAGCAGCTTAAACAGGGCCACCGGGGAGCTGTTTTTT. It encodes CASSLNRATGELFF.

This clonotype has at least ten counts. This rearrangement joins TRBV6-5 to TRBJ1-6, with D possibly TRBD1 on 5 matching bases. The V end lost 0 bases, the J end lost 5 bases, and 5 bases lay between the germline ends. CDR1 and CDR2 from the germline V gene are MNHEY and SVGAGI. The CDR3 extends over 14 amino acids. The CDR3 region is CASSYSGDNSPLHF. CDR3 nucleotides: TGTGCCAGCAGTTACTCAGGGGATAATTCACCCCTCCACTTT.

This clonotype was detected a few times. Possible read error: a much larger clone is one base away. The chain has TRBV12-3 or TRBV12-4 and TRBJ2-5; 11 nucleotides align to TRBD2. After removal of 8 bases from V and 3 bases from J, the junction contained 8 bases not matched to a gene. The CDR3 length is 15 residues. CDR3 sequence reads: CASGASGRMKETQYF. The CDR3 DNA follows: TGTGCCAGCGGTGCTAGCGGGAGGATGAAAGAGACCCAGTACTTC.

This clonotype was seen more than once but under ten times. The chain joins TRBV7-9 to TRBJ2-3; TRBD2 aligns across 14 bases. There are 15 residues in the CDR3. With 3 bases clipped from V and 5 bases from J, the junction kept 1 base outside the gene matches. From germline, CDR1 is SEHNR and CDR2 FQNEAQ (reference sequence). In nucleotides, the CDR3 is TGTGCCAGCAGCTTGGGACTAGCGGGAGAAGATACGCAGTATTTT. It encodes CASSLGLAGEDTQYF. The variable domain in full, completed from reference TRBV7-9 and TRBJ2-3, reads DTGVSQNPRHKITKRGQNVTFRCDPISEHNRLYWYRQTLGQGPEFLTYFQNEAQLEKSRLLSDRFSAERPKGSFSTLEIQRTEQGDSAMYLCASSLGLAGEDTQYFGPGTRLTVL.

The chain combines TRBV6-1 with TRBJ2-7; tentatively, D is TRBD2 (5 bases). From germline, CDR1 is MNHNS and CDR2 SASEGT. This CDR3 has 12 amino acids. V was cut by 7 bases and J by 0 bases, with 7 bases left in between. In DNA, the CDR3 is TGTGCCAGCATGGGAGACTCCTACGAGCAGTACTTC. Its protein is CASMGDSYEQYF.

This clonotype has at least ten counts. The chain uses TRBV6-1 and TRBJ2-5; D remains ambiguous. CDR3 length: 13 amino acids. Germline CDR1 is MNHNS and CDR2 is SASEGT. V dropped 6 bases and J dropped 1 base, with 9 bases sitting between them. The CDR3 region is CASRRSTQETQYF. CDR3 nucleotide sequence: TGTGCCAGCAGGAGGTCTACCCAAGAGACCCAGTACTTC.

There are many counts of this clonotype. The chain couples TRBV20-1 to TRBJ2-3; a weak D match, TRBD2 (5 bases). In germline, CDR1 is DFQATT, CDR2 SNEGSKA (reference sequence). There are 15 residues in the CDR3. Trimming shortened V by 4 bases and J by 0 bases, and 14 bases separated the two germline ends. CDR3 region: CSATPGTSSTDTQYF. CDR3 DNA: TGCAGTGCTACCCCGGGAACCTCAAGCACAGATACGCAGTATTTT.

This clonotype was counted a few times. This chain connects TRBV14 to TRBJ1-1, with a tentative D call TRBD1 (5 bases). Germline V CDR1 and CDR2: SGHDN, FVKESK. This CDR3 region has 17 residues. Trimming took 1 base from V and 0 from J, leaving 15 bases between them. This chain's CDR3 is CASSQVLGRPMNTEAFF. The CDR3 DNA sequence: TGTGCCAGCAGCCAAGTGCTGGGGCGCCCCATGAACACTGAAGCTTTCTTT. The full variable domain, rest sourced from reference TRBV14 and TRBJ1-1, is EAGVTQFPSHSVIEKGQTVTLRCDPISGHDNLYWYRRVMGKEIKFLLHFVKESKQDESGMPNNRFLAERTGGTYSTLKVQPAELEDSGVYFCASSQVLGRPMNTEAFFGQGTRLTVV.

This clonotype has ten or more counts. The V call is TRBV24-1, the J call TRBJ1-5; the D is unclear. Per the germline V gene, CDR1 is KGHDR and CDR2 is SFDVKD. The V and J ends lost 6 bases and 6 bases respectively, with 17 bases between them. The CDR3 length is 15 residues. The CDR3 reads CATSPPGSGSQPQHF. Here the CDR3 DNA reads TGTGCCACCAGTCCCCCGGGCTCGGGCAGTCAGCCCCAGCATTTT.

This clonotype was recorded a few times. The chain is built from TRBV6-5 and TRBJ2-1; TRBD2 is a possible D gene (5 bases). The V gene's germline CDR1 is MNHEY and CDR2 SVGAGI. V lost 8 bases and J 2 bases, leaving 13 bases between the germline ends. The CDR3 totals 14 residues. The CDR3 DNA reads TGTGCCAGCGCGAGGACTGAGACCTACAATGAGCAGTTCTTC. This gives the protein CASARTETYNEQFF.